Listed below are T cell receptor beta chains from one sample, sequenced in a study of OX40 agonist ivuxolimab in advanced cancers. Data came from immunoSEQ multiplex PCR; TCRdb stores just in-frame clones and leaves some out. The sample consists of 77,000 or so clones, 90% to 95% of them appearing once. The sample was CD4+ or CD8+ T cells sorted from blood, taken in a trial of the OX40 agonist ivuxolimab. Every receptor here comes from an adult with an advanced solid tumor such as melanoma, head and neck, liver or kidney cancer. Each CDR3 is given with its conserved first and last residue. Each record gives: clone size, V gene, D gene, J gene, CDR3 protein, CDR3 DNA. The D gene is left open where the match is weak. Only some rows state a clone size, as once, few, many or a class for expanded clones.

-	TRBV2	TRBD1	TRBJ1-3	CASRAGTGVYNTIYF	TGTGCCAGCAGGGCTGGGACAGGGGTCTACAACACCATATATTTT
-	TRBV7-2	TRBD2	TRBJ2-1	CASSPFPLGTIYNEQFF	TGTGCCAGCAGCCCGTTCCCCCTAGGGACTATATACAATGAGCAGTTCTTC
-	TRBV13	-	TRBJ1-2	CASSLGGGLNYGYTF	TGTGCCAGCAGCTTAGGAGGCGGCCTTAACTATGGCTACACCTTC
-	TRBV7-9	-	TRBJ2-7	CASSPGEGAFTYEQYF	TGTGCCAGCAGTCCTGGTGAAGGGGCCTTTACCTACGAGCAGTACTTC
-	TRBV19	-	TRBJ2-3	CASSIRRDTQYF	TGTGCCAGTAGTATTAGGCGGGATACGCAGTATTTT
-	TRBV19	-	TRBJ2-1	CASSRMGPTYNEQFF	TGTGCCAGTAGTAGAATGGGACCAACCTACAATGAGCAGTTCTTC
-	TRBV4-3	-	TRBJ2-2	CASSQDGRSQGRGGELFF	TGCGCCAGCAGCCAAGATGGGAGGTCGCAGGGTAGGGGCGGGGAGCTGTTTTTT
-	TRBV6-1	TRBD1	TRBJ1-3	CASSPGDRALNTIYF	TGTGCCAGCAGTCCAGGGGACAGAGCTCTGAACACCATATATTTT
once	TRBV9	-	TRBJ2-3	CASSARAEDTQYF	TGTGCCAGCAGTGCTAGAGCCGAAGATACGCAGTATTTT
-	TRBV5-6	-	TRBJ1-5	CASSLEGMGNSNQPQHF	TGTGCCAGCAGCTTGGAGGGGATGGGGAATAGCAATCAGCCCCAGCATTTT
-	TRBV7-8	-	TRBJ1-5	CASSLAIGPLSNYSNQPQHF	TGTGCCAGCAGCTTAGCGATAGGGCCGCTGTCTAACTATAGCAATCAGCCCCAGCATTTT
few	TRBV11-2	-	TRBJ1-6	CASSGGNSPLHF	TGTGCCAGCAGTGGAGGAAATTCACCCCTCCACTTT
once	TRBV4-1	-	TRBJ2-7	CASSHVGRAYEQYF	TGCGCCAGCAGCCATGTGGGACGGGCCTACGAGCAGTACTTC
once	TRBV2	-	TRBJ1-1	CASKSLIQRPDTNTEAFF	TGTGCCAGCAAGTCGCTTATTCAAAGACCGGATACGAACACTGAAGCTTTCTTT
-	TRBV27	TRBD1	TRBJ1-1	CASSLRGPVNTEAFF	TGTGCCAGCAGTTTAAGGGGGCCCGTGAACACTGAAGCTTTCTTT
-	TRBV10-3	TRBD2	TRBJ2-2	CAISEPTAGGRAATGELFF	TGTGCCATCAGTGAGCCGACGGCCGGCGGGAGGGCCGCGACCGGGGAGCTGTTTTTT
-	TRBV7-6	-	TRBJ2-7	CASSPVGGGGSSYEQYF	TGTGCCAGCAGCCCAGTGGGTGGAGGGGGGAGCTCCTACGAGCAGTACTTC
-	TRBV2	-	TRBJ2-1	CASSERDGYNEQFF	TGTGCCAGCAGTGAACGGGACGGCTACAATGAGCAGTTCTTC
-	TRBV9	-	TRBJ1-2	CASSPTGGAVERYTF	TGTGCCAGCAGCCCCACGGGCGGGGCCGTGGAAAGGTACACCTTC
-	TRBV4-2	TRBD1	TRBJ2-1	CASSHGTGGNEQFF	TGTGCCAGCAGCCACGGGACAGGGGGCAATGAGCAGTTCTTC
-	TRBV7-2	-	TRBJ1-3	CASSPSGNTIYF	TGTGCCAGCAGCCCCTCCGGAAACACCATATATTTT
-	TRBV2	-	TRBJ2-1	CASRTRLYEQFF	TGTGCCAGCAGAACAAGACTTTATGAGCAGTTCTTC
-	TRBV27	-	TRBJ1-5	CASSLGGPVQPQHF	TGTGCCAGCAGTTTAGGAGGGCCCGTTCAGCCCCAGCATTTT
-	TRBV7-9	TRBD2	TRBJ2-7	CASSRTSGRDGDEQYF	TGTGCCAGCTCCAGGACTAGCGGGAGGGATGGCGACGAGCAGTACTTC
-	TRBV6-5	-	TRBJ2-7	CASSYGAGVHEQYF	TGTGCCAGCAGTTACGGGGCAGGGGTCCACGAGCAGTACTTC
-	TRBV29-1	-	TRBJ2-2	CSVALGAGELFF	TGCAGCGTTGCTCTCGGGGCCGGGGAGCTGTTTTTT
-	TRBV15	TRBD1	TRBJ1-5	CATSRDRGTELSNQPQHF	TGTGCCACCAGCAGAGATCGAGGGACAGAACTTAGCAATCAGCCCCAGCATTTT
-	TRBV19	TRBD2	TRBJ2-3	CASSIGGLAGSSTDTQYF	TGTGCCAGTAGTATAGGAGGGCTAGCGGGGTCTAGCACAGATACGCAGTATTTT
few	TRBV5-4	TRBD2	TRBJ2-7	CASSPVAGAYEQYF	TGTGCCAGCAGCCCGGTAGCGGGAGCCTACGAGCAGTACTTC
-	TRBV4-3	-	TRBJ1-2	CASSQGARAGWNFGYTF	TGCGCCAGCAGCCAGGGCGCTAGGGCAGGGTGGAACTTCGGCTACACCTTC
-	TRBV7-3	TRBD2	TRBJ2-7	CASSLFGLAGGVYEQYF	TGTGCCAGCAGCTTATTTGGGCTAGCGGGAGGAGTTTACGAGCAGTACTTC
-	TRBV11-2	TRBD1	TRBJ1-3	CASRPDRVFRNTIYF	TGTGCCAGCAGACCCGACAGGGTATTTAGAAACACCATATATTTT
-	TRBV14	-	TRBJ2-7	CASSLGRVTEQYF	TGTGCCAGCAGCCTAGGCAGGGTAACCGAGCAGTACTTC
-	TRBV9	-	TRBJ2-3	CASRSDVWGDTQYF	TGTGCCAGCAGGTCAGACGTTTGGGGAGATACGCAGTATTTT
-	TRBV27	TRBD2	TRBJ2-1	CASSFYGTSGGAGNEQFF	TGTGCCAGCAGTTTTTACGGGACTAGCGGGGGGGCAGGCAATGAGCAGTTCTTC
-	TRBV10-3	TRBD2	TRBJ2-7	CAISESKGLAGGPTPGEQYF	TGTGCCATCAGTGAGTCGAAGGGACTAGCGGGAGGGCCGACTCCAGGGGAGCAGTACTTC
-	TRBV4-3	-	TRBJ1-6	CASSQDYTGYNSPLHF	TGCGCCAGCAGCCAAGATTACACGGGCTATAATTCACCCCTCCACTTT